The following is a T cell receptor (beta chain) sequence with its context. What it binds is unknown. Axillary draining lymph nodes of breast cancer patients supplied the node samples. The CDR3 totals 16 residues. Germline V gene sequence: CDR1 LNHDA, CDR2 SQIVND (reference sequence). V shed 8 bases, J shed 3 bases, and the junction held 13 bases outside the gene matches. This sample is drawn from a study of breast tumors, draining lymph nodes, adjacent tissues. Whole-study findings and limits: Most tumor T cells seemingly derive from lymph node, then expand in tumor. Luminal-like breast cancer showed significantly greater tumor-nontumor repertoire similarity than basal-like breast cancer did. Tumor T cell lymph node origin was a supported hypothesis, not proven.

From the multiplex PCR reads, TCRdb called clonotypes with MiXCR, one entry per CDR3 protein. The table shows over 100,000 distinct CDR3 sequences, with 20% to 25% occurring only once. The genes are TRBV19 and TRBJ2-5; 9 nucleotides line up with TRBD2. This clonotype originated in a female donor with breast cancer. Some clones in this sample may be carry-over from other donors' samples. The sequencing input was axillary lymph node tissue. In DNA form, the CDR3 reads TGTGCCAGTCGGCTGCGGGAGGGCGCCCTTAAAGAGACCCAGTACTTC. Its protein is CASRLREGALKETQYF.